This T cell receptor beta chain was observed in a study of cytomegalovirus exposure and HLA in healthy donors. Across the study: Assignment to the Caucasian-associated ancestry cluster applied to approximately 80% of the 300 to 500 genotyped donors. The study, taken as a whole, reports: Compared with the roughly 700-donor mean, an Asian-associated ancestry cluster reportedly had fewer N-insertions, according to a later analysis.

It was with 60 Vbeta and 13 Jbeta primers that the PCR ran. Method: immunoSEQ multiplex PCR; TCRdb's copy keeps in-frame clones and lacks some. The data hold around 150,000 clones, with 80% observed a single time. Worth noting for this clone: Its antigen remains unidentified.

Looked up from germline, CDR1 is SGHNT and CDR2 is YENEEA. Trimming shortened V by 0 bases and J by 2 bases, and 7 bases separated the two germline ends. CDR3 length: 14 amino acids. V and J are TRBV11-3 and TRBJ1-2, with a possible D match to TRBD1 (5 bases). Material for sequencing was PBMCs. This TCR was sampled from a middle-aged woman in good health and CMV-seronegative. CDR3 in DNA: TGTGCCAGCAGCTTAGATCGGGGGAACTATGGCTACACCTTC. It is translated as CASSLDRGNYGYTF.